This T cell receptor beta chain was observed in a study of T cells after posttransplantation cyclophosphamide. V shed 3 bases and J shed 1 base, with 6 bases lying between them. The CDR3 has 13 amino acids. The germline CDR1 and CDR2 sequences are SGHNT and YENEEA. Study-wide points: TRB overlap between skin or GI tissue T cells and blood was limited. Recipient CMV seropositivity and CMV reactivation strongly tracked TRB clonality.

The related graft donor's blood sample was taken on the day of bone marrow donation. To note about this clone: Its antigen is not identified.

TCRdb's table, derived via immunoSEQ multiplex PCR, lists solely in-frame clones and lacks some. Found here are tens of thousands of clones, about 94% of them singletons; the top ten hold roughly 2.9%. This TCR came from a woman under 40 in good health and a related stem cell transplant donor. The source material was PBMCs. The V and J genes are TRBV11-3 and TRBJ1-1; D is unclear. The CDR3 loop reads CASSFRQNTEAFF. The DNA for the CDR3 is TGTGCCAGCAGCTTTCGACAGAACACTGAAGCTTTCTTT.